This T cell receptor (beta chain) appears in the sequencing data of a study of blood T cell repertoires in COVID-19. Background on the study: PBMCs, B-cell-depleted T cells, or T cells were the source of the cDNA or gDNA that made up the material.

Produced via immunoSEQ multiplex PCR; TCRdb's table is partial and in-frame only. The sample records about 170,000 clones, about 90% being singletons. This clone was counted between two and nine times. V was cut by 0 bases and J by 6 bases, with 15 bases left in between. The CDR3 contains 15 residues. CDR1 and CDR2 (germline): SGHRS, YFSETQ. Material: peripheral blood. The chain carries TRBV5-1 and TRBJ1-1, with D unclear. This TCR came from a man aged 30 to 45 with COVID-19, enrolled during active disease. CDR3 DNA: TGCGCCAGCAGCTTGGGAGATTGGTCGGTCCCTGAAGCTTTCTTT. Its protein product is CASSLGDWSVPEAFF.